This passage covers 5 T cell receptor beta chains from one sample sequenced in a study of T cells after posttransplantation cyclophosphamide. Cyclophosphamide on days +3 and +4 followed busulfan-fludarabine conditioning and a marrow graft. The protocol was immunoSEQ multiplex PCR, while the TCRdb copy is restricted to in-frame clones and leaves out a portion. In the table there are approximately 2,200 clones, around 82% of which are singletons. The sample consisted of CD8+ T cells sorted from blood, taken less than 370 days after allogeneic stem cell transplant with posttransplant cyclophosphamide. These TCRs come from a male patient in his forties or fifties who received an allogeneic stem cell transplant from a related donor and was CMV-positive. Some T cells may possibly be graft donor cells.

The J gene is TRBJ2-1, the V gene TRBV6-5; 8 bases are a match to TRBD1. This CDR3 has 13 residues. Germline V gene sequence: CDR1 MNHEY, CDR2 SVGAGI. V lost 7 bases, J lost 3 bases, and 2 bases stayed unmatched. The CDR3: CASTGTGYNEQFF. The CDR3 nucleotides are TGTGCCAGCACCGGGACAGGCTACAATGAGCAGTTCTTC.

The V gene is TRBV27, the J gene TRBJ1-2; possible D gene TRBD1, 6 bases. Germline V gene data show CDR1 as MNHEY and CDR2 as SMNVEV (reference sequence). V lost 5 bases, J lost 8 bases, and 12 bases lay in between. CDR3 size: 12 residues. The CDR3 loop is CASSAHREGYTF. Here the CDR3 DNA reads TGTGCCAGCAGTGCCCACAGGGAAGGCTACACCTTC.

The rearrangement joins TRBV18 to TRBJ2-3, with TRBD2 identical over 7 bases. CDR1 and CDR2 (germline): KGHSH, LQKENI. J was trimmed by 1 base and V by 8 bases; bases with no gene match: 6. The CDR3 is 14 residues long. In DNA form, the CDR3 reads TGTGCCAGCCTAAGCGGGGACGGCACAGATACGCAGTATTTT. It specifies CASLSGDGTDTQYF.

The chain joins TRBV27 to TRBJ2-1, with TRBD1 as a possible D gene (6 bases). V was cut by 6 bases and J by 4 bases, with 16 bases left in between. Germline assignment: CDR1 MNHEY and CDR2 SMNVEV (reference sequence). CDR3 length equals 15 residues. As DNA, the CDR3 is TGTGCCAGCAGCCCGGGACAATTTACTTACAATGAGCAGTTCTTC. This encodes CASSPGQFTYNEQFF.

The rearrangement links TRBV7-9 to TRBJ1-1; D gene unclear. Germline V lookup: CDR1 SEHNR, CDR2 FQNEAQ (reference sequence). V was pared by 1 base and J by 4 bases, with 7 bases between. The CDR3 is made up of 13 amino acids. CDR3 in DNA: TGTGCCAGCAGCTTAGGTGTTATCACTGAAGCTTTCTTT. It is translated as CASSLGVITEAFF.